Following are 22 T cell receptor beta chains from one sample sequenced in a study of blood T cell repertoires in COVID-19 (dated by TCRdb to 2018 to 2021). Receptor libraries were prepared by the immunoSEQ multiplex PCR assay. TCRdb mirrors the immuneACCESS table, restricted to in-frame sequences. Some clones are absent from its copies; in checked studies, under half trace to an unresolved V gene, and the reason for the others is unknown. The sample profile shows more than 350,000 clones; approximately 90% of them were found once. The ten largest clones add up to about 1% of the sample. Sequencing used PBMCs or T cells enriched from blood (not recorded which). The receptor set was obtained from a man in his late teens or twenties who had recovered from COVID-19.

The J gene is TRBJ1-1, the V gene TRBV28; possible D gene TRBD1, 5 bases. Germline CDR1 MDHEN, CDR2 SYDVKM. CDR3 length: 13 amino acids. V was clipped by 6 bases and J by 11 bases, with 19 bases between them. The CDR3: CASSLNLQVGAFF. The CDR3 region has the DNA TGTGCCAGCAGCCTAAACCTACAGGTGGGTGCTTTCTTT.

J is TRBJ1-4 and V is TRBV5-1; D possibly corresponds to TRBD1 (5 bases). This CDR3 has 13 amino acids. CDR1 is SGHRS and CDR2 is YFSETQ in the germline V gene. The V and J ends lost 2 bases and 6 bases respectively, with 8 bases between them. The CDR3 protein is CASSFQGDEKLFF. The CDR3, as DNA: TGCGCCAGCAGCTTCCAGGGTGATGAAAAACTGTTTTTT.

The rearrangement links TRBV30 to TRBJ1-2; 11 bases fit TRBD1. The CDR3 has 12 residues. Germline CDR1 GTSNPN, CDR2 SVGIG (reference sequence). Unmatched junction bases numbered 5, after V lost 7 bases and J lost 7 bases. The DNA for the CDR3 is TGTGCCTCCGGACAGGGGGCGACTGGCTACACCTTC. Translation: CASGQGATGYTF.

The chain couples TRBV5-1 to TRBJ2-1; 7 bases agree with TRBD1. This CDR3 has 15 amino acids. Per the germline V gene, CDR1 is SGHRS and CDR2 is YFSETQ. The ends lost 5 bases at V and 2 bases at J; junction bases unmatched: 7. CDR3 region: CASSLKGGTYNEQFF. Written as DNA, the CDR3 is TGCGCCAGCAGTCTAAAAGGGGGCACCTACAATGAGCAGTTCTTC. The complete variable domain, with remaining parts taken from reference TRBV5-1 and TRBJ2-1, reads KAGVTQTPRYLIKTRGQQVTLSCSPISGHRSVSWYQQTPGQGLQFLFEYFSETQRNKGNFPGRFSGRQFSNSRSEMNVSTLELGDSALYLCASSLKGGTYNEQFFGPGTRLTVL.

CDR3 residues: CAIGLAGYNEQFF. The CDR3 coding sequence is TGTGCCATCGGACTAGCGGGGTACAATGAGCAGTTCTTC. The chain links TRBV24-1 to TRBJ2-1; TRBD2 aligns across 12 bases. Germline loops: CDR1 KGHDR, CDR2 SFDVKD. V shed 11 bases and J 4 bases; nucleotides not matched to a gene: 2. This CDR3 spans 13 amino acids.

The rearrangement joins TRBV27 to TRBJ2-5; 8 nucleotides agree with TRBD1. J lost 5 bases, V lost 1 base, and 9 bases had no gene match. The CDR3 is 16 residues long. Per the germline V gene, CDR1 is MNHEY and CDR2 is SMNVEV (reference sequence). CDR3 protein: CASSLWPGQAGETQYF. For the CDR3, the DNA is TGTGCCAGCAGTTTATGGCCGGGACAGGCTGGGGAGACCCAGTACTTC.

This chain connects TRBV4-2 to TRBJ1-1; TRBD1 matches 9 bases. The germline gives CDR1 LGHNA, CDR2 YNFKEQ. With 1 base clipped from V and 5 bases from J, the junction kept 5 bases outside the gene matches. The CDR3 extends over 15 amino acids. The CDR3 DNA reads TGTGCCAGCAGCCAAGGGGGACAGGGTGATACTGAAGCTTTCTTT. It yields the protein CASSQGGQGDTEAFF.

The chain links TRBV25-1 to TRBJ1-2; TRBD1 matches at 7 bases. Unmatched junction bases numbered 6, after V lost 6 bases and J lost 5 bases. The length of the CDR3 is 13 residues. Germline V gene data show CDR1 as MGHDK and CDR2 as SYGVNS. CDR3 nucleotides: TGTGCCAGCAGGGGGGACAGCTTTTATGGCTACACCTTC. It yields the protein CASRGDSFYGYTF.

This chain joins TRBV11-3 and TRBJ1-1; D unclear. The CDR3 has 13 amino acids. Trimming pared 6 bases from V and 1 base from J, leaving 9 bases between. Germline assignment: CDR1 SGHNT and CDR2 YENEEA. The CDR3, as DNA: TGTGCCAGCAGTTTCAGGAAGAACACTGAAGCTTTCTTT. This gives the protein CASSFRKNTEAFF.

The V and J genes are TRBV18 and TRBJ1-4, with 7 bases lining up with TRBD1. V was clipped by 4 bases and J by 4 bases; unmatched bases: 9. The CDR3 has 16 residues. Germline lookup yields CDR1 KGHSH and CDR2 LQKENI. CDR3 loop: CASSRDIGTDNEKLFF. CDR3 bases: TGTGCCAGCTCACGGGACATAGGGACAGATAATGAAAAACTGTTTTTT.

The chain combines TRBV4-2 with TRBJ2-7, with TRBD1 as a possible D gene (6 bases). The CDR3 loop spans 17 amino acids. Trimming removed 1 base at V and 4 bases at J, with 20 bases between. Germline CDR1 is LGHNA and CDR2 is YNFKEQ. The CDR3 sequence is CASSQGSNRVSAYEQYF. In DNA, the CDR3 is TGTGCCAGCAGCCAAGGCTCAAACAGGGTTTCTGCTTACGAGCAGTACTTC.

The rearrangement links TRBV7-9 to TRBJ2-1; 9 positions match TRBD2. This CDR3 has 15 amino acids. Losses at the gene ends were 2 bases for V and 7 bases for J; bases not matched to a gene: 6. Germline V gene data show CDR1 as SEHNR and CDR2 as FQNEAQ (reference sequence). CDR3 in DNA: TGTGCCAGCAGCTTACGACTAGCGGAGCTAAATGAGCAGTTCTTC. Its translation: CASSLRLAELNEQFF.

V and J are TRBV5-1 and TRBJ1-1, with D possibly TRBD1 on 5 matching bases. CDR3 length equals 14 residues. CDR1 SGHRS and CDR2 YFSETQ come from the germline V gene. V dropped 8 bases and J dropped 1 base, with 15 bases sitting between them. CDR3 coding DNA: TGCGCCAGTGGGGCCTTGACAGAGAACACTGAAGCTTTCTTT. Translating gives CASGALTENTEAFF.

The chain links TRBV4-3 to TRBJ2-3; TRBD2 matches 10 bases. Trimming cost V 1 base and J 0 bases; bases outside gene matches: 10. Germline lookup yields CDR1 LGHNA and CDR2 YSLEER. The CDR3 is made up of 19 amino acids. The CDR3 sequence: CASSQAPSGSTPSTDTQYF. Here the CDR3 DNA reads TGCGCCAGCAGCCAAGCCCCTAGCGGGAGCACTCCTAGCACAGATACGCAGTATTTT.

The chain recombines TRBV7-9 with TRBJ2-7; D is perhaps TRBD1 (6 bases). Germline lookup yields CDR1 SEHNR and CDR2 FQNEAQ (reference sequence). The CDR3 covers 15 residues. V was shortened by 5 bases and J by 2 bases, with 16 bases between the two germline ends. CDR3 bases: TGTGCCAGCAGCCGATCAGGGGAGACCCCCTACGAGCAGTACTTC. It yields the protein CASSRSGETPYEQYF.

The rearrangement links TRBV5-1 to TRBJ2-3, with D tentatively TRBD2 (5 bases). V was pared by 5 bases and J by 0 bases, with 13 bases between. Germline V gene lookup returns CDR1 SGHRS and CDR2 YFSETQ. This CDR3 contains 15 residues. The CDR3 DNA reads TGCGCCAGCAGAAGCGGCTCCTCTAGCACAGATACGCAGTATTTT. Its translation is CASRSGSSSTDTQYF.

The chain uses TRBV29-1 and TRBJ2-1; 9 nucleotides line up with TRBD1. Germline values: CDR1 SQVTM, CDR2 ANQGSEA. The V gene end was trimmed by 4 bases and the J gene end by 4 bases; junction bases not matched to a gene: 5. This CDR3 comprises 14 residues. CDR3 bases: TGCAGCGTTGTCCCCGGGACAGGGTACAATGAGCAGTTCTTC. Amino acid sequence: CSVVPGTGYNEQFF.

The rearrangement links TRBV5-5 to TRBJ1-1, with 8 bases fitting TRBD1. The CDR3 runs 15 residues. Looked up from germline, CDR1 is SGHKS and CDR2 is YYEKEE (reference sequence). Unmatched junction bases numbered 7, after V lost 4 bases and J lost 2 bases. The CDR3 spells CASSKGTGVNTEAFF. CDR3 sequence (DNA): TGTGCCAGCAGCAAAGGGACAGGAGTAAACACTGAAGCTTTCTTT.

This chain uses TRBV28 with TRBJ1-6, with a possible D match to TRBD1 (5 bases). The germline V gene encodes CDR1 MDHEN and CDR2 SYDVKM. V lost 1 base and J 5 bases, leaving 12 bases between the germline ends. The CDR3 totals 16 residues. The CDR3 DNA reads TGTGCCAGCAGTTTATCGGGGGGTCCCCATAATTCACCCCTCCACTTT. Its translation is CASSLSGGPHNSPLHF.

V usage is TRBV19 and J usage is TRBJ1-1, with 8 bases fitting TRBD1. The CDR3 loop spans 14 amino acids. CDR1 is LNHDA and CDR2 is SQIVND in the germline V gene (reference sequence). With 5 bases clipped from V and 7 bases from J, the junction kept 9 bases outside the gene matches. CDR3 DNA sequence: TGTGCCAGTAGTCCCGACAGGGGACATTATGAAGCTTTCTTT. This codes for CASSPDRGHYEAFF.

CDR3 sequence: CASMAGNIQYF. Here the CDR3 DNA reads TGTGCCAGCATGGCGGGGAACATTCAGTACTTC. The V call is TRBV12-3 or TRBV12-4, the J call TRBJ2-4; possible D gene TRBD2, 6 bases. Trimming took 7 bases from V and 7 from J, leaving 8 bases between them. CDR3 length: 11 residues.

CDR3 DNA sequence: TGTGCCAGTAGGGACTCAGCGGGAGGGCGTACCGGGGAGCTGTTTTTT. Protein sequence: CASRDSAGGRTGELFF. The chain recombines TRBV19 with TRBJ2-2; TRBD2 matches 10 bases. The germline V gene encodes CDR1 LNHDA and CDR2 SQIVND (reference sequence). With 6 bases clipped from V and 5 bases from J, the junction kept 9 bases outside the gene matches. There are 16 residues in the CDR3.